This TCR beta chain was captured by sequencing in a study of blood T cell repertoires in COVID-19. J gave up 1 base and V 6 bases, and 3 bases lay outside the gene matches. This CDR3 comprises 14 residues. From germline, CDR1 is LGHDT and CDR2 YNNKEL (reference sequence). Libraries were prepared by immunoSEQ multiplex PCR; TCRdb keeps only in-frame clonotypes and omits some of them. This table holds around 200,000 clones, around four fifths found once. The source material was peripheral blood. The clonotype originates from a man aged 50-59 years with active or convalescent COVID-19. V and J are TRBV3-1 (or the pseudogene TRBV3-2) and TRBJ2-3; 8 bases are a match to TRBD2. Here the CDR3 reads CASSLSGGTDTQYF. The DNA for the CDR3 is TGTGCCAGCAGTCTTAGCGGGGGCACAGATACGCAGTATTTT.